This T cell receptor (beta chain) was identified in a study of T cells in tuberculosis. At study entry, adolescents had tuberculin skin tests and IGRA screening. On average about 92,000 T cells per donor were immunosequenced. Deletions cut 4 bases from V and 0 bases from J, with 10 bases between. The CDR3 is 15 residues long. Germline-derived CDR1 and CDR2 are SGDLS and YYNGEE. TCRdb's table, derived via immunoSEQ multiplex PCR, lists solely in-frame clones and lacks some. The sample consists of tens of thousands of clones, more than 95% of them appearing once. The source material was PBMCs. The sequence was collected from a donor aged 5 to 30 with latent tuberculosis or without tuberculosis infection. The chain employs TRBV9 and TRBJ2-2; D gene unclear. The CDR3 reads CASSLRLPNTGELFF. The CDR3 nucleotides are TGTGCCAGCAGCCTTCGACTGCCGAACACCGGGGAGCTGTTTTTT.